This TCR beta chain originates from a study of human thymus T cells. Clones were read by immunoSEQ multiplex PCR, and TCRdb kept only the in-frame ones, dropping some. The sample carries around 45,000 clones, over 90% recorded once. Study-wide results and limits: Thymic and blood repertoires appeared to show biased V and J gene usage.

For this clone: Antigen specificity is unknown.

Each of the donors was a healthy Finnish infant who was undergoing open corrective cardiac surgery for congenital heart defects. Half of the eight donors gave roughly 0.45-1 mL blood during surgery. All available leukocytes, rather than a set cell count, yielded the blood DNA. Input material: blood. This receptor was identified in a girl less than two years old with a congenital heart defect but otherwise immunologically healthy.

The CDR3 DNA follows: TGCGCCAGCAGCTGGGGACCGGGAGACACAGATACGCAGTATTTT. It yields the protein CASSWGPGDTDTQYF. The chain carries TRBV10-1 and TRBJ2-3, with D possibly being TRBD2 (6 bases). The CDR3 is 15 residues long. V lost 6 bases and J lost 2, with 15 bases in between. CDR1 and CDR2 from the germline V gene are WNHNN and SYGVQD (reference sequence).